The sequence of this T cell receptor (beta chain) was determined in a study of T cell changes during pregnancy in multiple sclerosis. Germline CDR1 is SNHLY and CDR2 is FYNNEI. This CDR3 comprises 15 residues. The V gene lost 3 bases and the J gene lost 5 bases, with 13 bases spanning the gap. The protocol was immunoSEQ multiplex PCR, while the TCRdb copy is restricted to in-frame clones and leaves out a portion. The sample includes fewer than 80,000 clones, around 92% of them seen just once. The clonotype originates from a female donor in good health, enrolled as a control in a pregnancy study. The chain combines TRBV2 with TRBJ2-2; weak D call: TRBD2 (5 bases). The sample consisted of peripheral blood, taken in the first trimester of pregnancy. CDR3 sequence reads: CASSEGSGITGELFF. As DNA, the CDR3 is TGTGCCAGCAGTGAGGGTTCCGGGATTACCGGGGAGCTGTTTTTT.